Described below is a single TCR beta chain sequence and its context. The sample holds a few counts of this clonotype. The clone's antigen remains unknown. No base-level quality is on record; no much larger clone is a single base apart. The record originates from a study of response to subunit inactivated influenza vaccine (dated by TCRdb to the late 2010s). General notes on the study: To follow how T cells responded to a trivalent subunit inactivated influenza vaccine, the researchers relied on deep quantitative profiling of the T cell receptor repertoire. Summary of the overall study and its limitations: It was suggested by the authors that each seasonal influenza vaccination may recruit only a limited number of new T cells.

Library preparation was by RT-PCR. TCRdb records Illumina HiSeq 2500 as the sequencer. TCRdb passed the public sequencing reads through fastp at Q25 and MiXCR, retaining productive beta sequences. Entries are consolidated by CDR3 protein sequence, retaining the most common genes and DNA. For this sample the table gives 450,000 to 600,000 distinct CDR3 sequences, of which approximately 7.7% were detected only once. The ten largest account for 13% of the sample. The sample consisted of PBMCs from blood, taken around 25 months after vaccination. The TCR originated in a man aged 50 to 75 who received an inactivated influenza vaccine. Donor details come from another sample of the same person, matched by shared clones.

CDR3 protein: CSARPQEPTTKNIQYF. Here is the DNA: TGCAGTGCTAGACCTCAGGAGCCCACAACCAAAAACATTCAGTACTTC. The V and J segments used are TRBV20-1 and TRBJ2-4, with the D gene too uncertain to name. Deletion took 2 bases off V and 2 bases off J, with a span of 16 bases between the germline ends. The CDR3 starts with the cysteine, ends with the phenylalanine, and has 16 residues. Only the CDR3 DNA stays, 48 bases, in frame from base 1. Taken from the germline V gene (reference sequence), the CDR1 and CDR2 loops are DFQATT and SNEGSKA.